These 21 T cell receptor beta chains came from one sample sequenced in a study of human T cells and chemical hapten exposure. Time point reported: pre-sensitization, week 0. Treatment noted: therapeutic diphenylcyclopropenone sensitization with weekly scalp DPC. TCRdb passed the RACE reads through MiXCR, listing each CDR3 protein once. The sample holds under 70,000 distinct CDR3 sequences; approximately 11% are singletons and the top ten take 3% to 4.5%. The sequences come from whole blood, collected in connection with sensitization to the hapten diphenylcyclopropenone (DPC). These receptor sequences come from a woman between 40 and 50 years old with alopecia areata. Some clones in this sample may be carry-over from other donors' samples.

This clonotype was seen many times. J is TRBJ1-5 and V is TRBV30; TRBD1 aligns across 7 bases. From germline, CDR1 is GTSNPN and CDR2 SVGIG (reference sequence). The ends lost 2 bases at V and 0 bases at J; junction bases unmatched: 7. The CDR3 is 16 residues long. The CDR3 protein is CAWSRGQINSNQPQHF. Written as DNA, the CDR3 is TGTGCCTGGAGTAGGGGACAGATAAATAGCAATCAGCCCCAGCATTTT.

This clonotype was recorded a few times. The chain carries TRBV7-2 and TRBJ1-5; weak D call: TRBD1 (5 bases). The CDR3 is 14 amino acids. Germline V lookup: CDR1 SGHTA, CDR2 FQGNSA. V was pared by 3 bases and J by 7 bases, with 13 bases between. The DNA of the CDR3 is TGTGCCAGCAGCTTGGACAAGGGTCGGCAGCCCCAGCATTTT. Amino acids: CASSLDKGRQPQHF. Together with reference TRBV7-2 and TRBJ1-5, the CDR3 gives the full variable domain: GAGVSQSPSNKVTEKGKDVELRCDPISGHTALYWYRQSLGQGLEFLIYFQGNSAPDKSGLPSDRFSAERTGGSVSTLTIQRTQQEDSAVYLCASSLDKGRQPQHFGDGTRLSIL.

The V call is TRBV27, the J call TRBJ1-1; no clear D. The CDR3 is 13 amino acids. Trimming cost V 3 bases and J 2 bases, with 7 bases left between them. Germline V gene data show CDR1 as MNHEY and CDR2 as SMNVEV (reference sequence). CDR3 in DNA: TGTGCCAGCAGTTTTGTCCTTAACACTGAAGCTTTCTTT. It codes for CASSFVLNTEAFF.

This clonotype appeared many times. The chain is built from TRBV2 and TRBJ1-1; 10 bases map to TRBD1. The CDR3 extends over 15 amino acids. V shed 6 bases and J 6 bases; nucleotides not matched to a gene: 10. Germline V lookup: CDR1 SNHLY, CDR2 FYNNEI. CDR3: CASRRDRGLLPEAFF. Written as DNA, the CDR3 is TGTGCCAGCAGGAGAGACAGGGGGCTCCTACCTGAAGCTTTCTTT.

This chain uses TRBV2 with TRBJ2-2; TRBD1 agrees at 9 bases. This CDR3 has 15 amino acids. Germline assignment: CDR1 SNHLY and CDR2 FYNNEI. With 6 bases clipped from V and 5 bases from J, the junction kept 7 bases outside the gene matches. DNA for the CDR3: TGTGCCAGCAGCACCGGGACAGGGTGGACCGGGGAGCTGTTTTTT. It specifies CASSTGTGWTGELFF.

This clonotype was detected many times. The rearrangement links TRBV7-2 to TRBJ1-6; D call uncertain. There are 17 residues in the CDR3. V was cut by 1 base and J by 3 bases, with 13 bases left in between. Looked up from germline, CDR1 is SGHTA and CDR2 is FQGNSA. The CDR3 DNA reads TGTGCCAGCAGCTTAGGGCCCGGACGGAACTATAATTCACCCCTCCACTTT. Translating gives CASSLGPGRNYNSPLHF.

The rearrangement uses TRBV12-3 or TRBV12-4 and TRBJ2-2, with 11 bases identical to TRBD2. The CDR3 runs to 16 residues. Trimming took 6 bases from V and 1 from J; bases not matched to a gene: 4. The CDR3 DNA sequence: TGTGCCAGCAGCCATGGACTAGCGGGGAACACCGGGGAGCTGTTTTTT. Protein: CASSHGLAGNTGELFF.

This chain joins TRBV6-2 or TRBV6-3 and TRBJ2-7; 7 bases are shared with TRBD1. Trimming cost V 6 bases and J 0 bases; bases outside gene matches: 8. The CDR3 is made up of 15 amino acids. The germline V gene has CDR1 MNHEY and CDR2 SVGEGT. CDR3 DNA sequence: TGTGCCAGCAGACTTGGACAGGTGGTCTCCTACGAGCAGTACTTC. Amino acids: CASRLGQVVSYEQYF.

Many counts were recorded for this clonotype. This chain links TRBV12-5 with TRBJ1-5; D remains ambiguous. The CDR3 runs to 16 residues. Germline CDR1 reads LGHNT; CDR2 reads FRNRAP. V lost 3 bases to trimming and J lost 5 bases, with 17 bases between them. Written as DNA, the CDR3 is TGTGCTAGTGGTTTCGGAGGTTCGGGGTGGGATCAGCCCCAGCATTTT. Protein: CASGFGGSGWDQPQHF.

This clonotype was detected only a few times. The chain employs TRBV19 and TRBJ1-6, with a tentative D call TRBD1 (6 bases). The germline V gene encodes CDR1 LNHDA and CDR2 SQIVND (reference sequence). V lost 7 bases and J 10 bases, leaving 14 bases between the germline ends. The CDR3 length is 13 residues. CDR3: CASNRQVGSPLHF. CDR3 DNA: TGTGCCAGTAACCGACAGGTGGGATCACCCCTCCACTTT.

This clonotype appeared many times. The chain uses TRBV30 and TRBJ1-1; 7 positions match TRBD1. The CDR3 is 13 residues long. J was trimmed by 1 base and V by 2 bases; bases with no gene match: 1. Looked up from germline, CDR1 is GTSNPN and CDR2 is SVGIG (reference sequence). The CDR3: CAWSTGENTEAFF. The CDR3 coding sequence is TGTGCCTGGAGTACAGGGGAGAACACTGAAGCTTTCTTT.

Regarding this clonotype: This sequence may be a read error, since a much larger clone differs from it by one base. The chain recombines TRBV4-3 with TRBJ2-2; D possibly corresponds to TRBD2 (6 bases). Germline lookup yields CDR1 LGHNA and CDR2 YSLEER. CDR3 length equals 16 residues. CDR3: CASSQDHGRNTVELFF. DNA of the CDR3: TGCGCCAGCAGCCAAGATCACGGGAGAAACACCGTGGAGCTGTTTTTT.

This chain uses TRBV7-2 with TRBJ2-1; TRBD2 matches 8 bases. The CDR3 length is 15 residues. J was trimmed by 5 bases and V by 2 bases; bases with no gene match: 5. Germline loops: CDR1 SGHTA, CDR2 FQGNSA. The CDR3 region has the DNA TGTGCCAGCAGCTTAATCGGGGGGGCCCACAATGAGCAGTTCTTC. It is translated as CASSLIGGAHNEQFF.

The sample holds many counts of this clonotype. V gene TRBV7-2 combines with J gene TRBJ2-1; 10 positions agree with TRBD2. With 5 bases clipped from V and 7 bases from J, the junction kept 14 bases outside the gene matches. The CDR3 length is 17 residues. The germline gives CDR1 SGHTA, CDR2 FQGNSA. The CDR3 coding sequence is TGTGCCAGCAGCCCCTCCCCTAGCGGGAGCGGGGGGAATGAGCAGTTCTTC. Residues: CASSPSPSGSGGNEQFF.

This clonotype appeared many times. The chain carries TRBV27 and TRBJ1-1; D gene uncertain. The germline gives CDR1 MNHEY, CDR2 SMNVEV (reference sequence). The V end was cut by 6 bases, the J end by 6 bases, with 11 bases between. The CDR3 spans 12 residues. The CDR3 bases are TGTGCCAGCAGCACTCCGAGGGCTGAAGCTTTCTTT. This translates into CASSTPRAEAFF.

The chain combines TRBV29-1 with TRBJ2-5, with D perhaps given as TRBD1 or TRBD2 (5 bases each). This CDR3 is 13 amino acids long. V was clipped by 2 bases and J by 5 bases, with 12 bases between them. Germline loops: CDR1 SQVTM, CDR2 ANQGSEA. CDR3 amino acids: CSVERGDGETQYF. The CDR3 DNA follows: TGCAGCGTTGAAAGAGGGGATGGTGAGACCCAGTACTTC.

V and J are TRBV29-1 and TRBJ1-4; the match to TRBD1 covers 9 bases. V trimming: 6 bases; J trimming: 1 base; junction bases outside the gene matches: 9. Germline V gene sequence: CDR1 SQVTM, CDR2 ANQGSEA. The CDR3 is 16 residues long. CDR3 loop: CSVESPGQGTNEKLFF. CDR3 nucleotide sequence: TGCAGCGTCGAATCTCCGGGACAGGGAACTAATGAAAAACTGTTTTTT.

This clonotype occurred a few times. The CDR3 is CASSLSRDRATDTQYF. In DNA form, the CDR3 reads TGTGCCAGCAGCTTATCCCGGGACAGGGCCACAGATACGCAGTATTTT. This sequence joins TRBV11-3 and TRBJ2-3; 9 positions match TRBD1. Germline loops: CDR1 SGHNT, CDR2 YENEEA. Trimming removed 2 bases from V and 2 bases from J; junction bases left unmatched: 5. The CDR3 sequence is 16 residues long. Full variable domain (outside the CDR3, taken from reference TRBV11-3 and TRBJ2-3): EAGVVQSPRYKIIEKKQPVAFWCNPISGHNTLYWYLQNLGQGPELLIRYENEEAVDDSQLPKDRFSAERLKGVDSTLKIQPAELGDSAVYLCASSLSRDRATDTQYFGPGTRLTVL.

Comment on this clonotype: Here the CDR3 omits its conserved ending phenylalanine or tryptophan, so a read error is the likely source. CDR3 loop: CASSYSGQGRTEAFY. The CDR3 nucleotides read TGTGCCAGCAGTTACTCCGGCCAGGGGCGAACTGAAGCTTTCTAT. The chain links TRBV6-5 to TRBJ1-1; D perhaps matches TRBD1 (6 bases). The germline gives CDR1 MNHEY, CDR2 SVGAGI. This CDR3 is built from 15 residues. Trimming removed 0 bases at V and 5 bases at J, with 13 bases between.

This clonotype appeared many times. The chain couples TRBV7-2 to TRBJ2-5; D is unresolved. The CDR3 has 12 residues. CDR1 is SGHTA, CDR2 FQGNSA, per germline. The germline V and J ends were trimmed by 1 base and 4 bases, with 4 bases remaining between them. CDR3: CASSLVGETQYF. CDR3 in DNA: TGTGCCAGCAGCTTAGTAGGAGAGACCCAGTACTTC.

This clonotype was recorded many times. This rearrangement joins TRBV20-1 to TRBJ1-1; 7 bases match TRBD1. V dropped 6 bases and J dropped 5; count of bases not matched to a gene: 9. The CDR3 is made up of 13 amino acids. In germline, CDR1 is DFQATT, CDR2 SNEGSKA (reference sequence). CDR3 sequence reads: CSALLTGRTEAFF. The CDR3 nucleotides are TGCAGTGCGCTACTGACAGGGCGGACTGAAGCTTTCTTT.